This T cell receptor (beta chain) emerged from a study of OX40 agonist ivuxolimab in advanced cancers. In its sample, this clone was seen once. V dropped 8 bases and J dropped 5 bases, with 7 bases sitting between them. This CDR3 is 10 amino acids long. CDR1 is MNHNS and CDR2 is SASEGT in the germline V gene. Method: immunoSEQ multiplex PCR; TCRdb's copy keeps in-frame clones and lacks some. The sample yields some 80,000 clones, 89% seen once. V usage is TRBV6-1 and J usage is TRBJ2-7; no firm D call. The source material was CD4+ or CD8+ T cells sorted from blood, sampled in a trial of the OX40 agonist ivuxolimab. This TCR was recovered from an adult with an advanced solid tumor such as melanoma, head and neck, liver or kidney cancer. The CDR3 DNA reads TGTGCCAGCTGCGGTCACGAGCAGTACTTC. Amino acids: CASCGHEQYF.